One sample yielded the 14 T cell receptor beta chains listed below, sequenced in a study of shared clonotypes between healthy human individuals. Naive CD8 isolation took CD45RO-negative cells positively selected for CCR7 and excluded terminally differentiated effector memory CD45RA+ cells. Using immunoSEQ multiplex PCR, the repertoire was profiled, and TCRdb retains in-frame clones only, with some absent. The repertoire includes millions of clones, about 95% of them detected once, and about 1.1% sits in the top ten. The sample comprised naive CD8+ T cells sorted from blood. These receptors were obtained from a man younger than 30 in good health.

The chain uses TRBV9 and TRBJ1-4, with D unclear. The germline V and J ends were trimmed by 3 bases and 5 bases, with 11 bases remaining between them. This CDR3 has 14 residues. The germline gives CDR1 SGDLS, CDR2 YYNGEE. Written as DNA, the CDR3 is TGTGCCAGCAGCGGAGGGAAAGAAAATGAAAAACTGTTTTTT. Translating gives CASSGGKENEKLFF.

The chain is built from TRBV2 and TRBJ1-1; TRBD1 might be the D (5 bases). Deletions cut 1 base from V and 6 bases from J, with 9 bases between. Per the germline V gene, CDR1 is SNHLY and CDR2 is FYNNEI. The CDR3 length is 13 residues. CDR3 nucleotides: TGTGCCAGCAGTGAAGGGGGCACGCCTGAAGCTTTCTTT. Its protein product is CASSEGGTPEAFF.

The gene calls are TRBV4-1 and TRBJ1-5; D might be TRBD1 (5 bases). This CDR3 region has 17 residues. V dropped 0 bases and J dropped 0 bases, with 12 bases sitting between them. CDR1 is MGHRA, CDR2 YSYEKL, per germline. DNA of the CDR3: TGCGCCAGCAGCCAAGAGGTAGTTGGGGGTAGCAATCAGCCCCAGCATTTT. This codes for CASSQEVVGGSNQPQHF.

The chain combines TRBV5-4 with TRBJ1-6, with 10 bases aligning to TRBD1. In germline, CDR1 is SGHNT, CDR2 YYREEE (reference sequence). After removal of 4 bases from V and 9 bases from J, the junction contained 4 bases not matched to a gene. The CDR3 is 14 amino acids. CDR3 DNA: TGTGCCAGCAGCGCCGGGACAGGGGCTTCACCCCTCCACTTT. This codes for CASSAGTGASPLHF.

The V call is TRBV7-9, the J call TRBJ2-3; D gene ambiguous. The germline V gene encodes CDR1 SEHNR and CDR2 FQNEAQ (reference sequence). CDR3 length: 12 residues. V lost 5 bases and J lost 7, with 10 bases in between. The CDR3 region is CASSPMGNTQYF. The CDR3 region has the DNA TGTGCCAGCAGCCCTATGGGAAATACGCAGTATTTT.

The chain links TRBV5-1 to TRBJ2-7, with TRBD1 matching over 8 bases. V trimming: 3 bases; J trimming: 4 bases; junction bases outside the gene matches: 6. The CDR3 length is 14 residues. From germline, CDR1 is SGHRS and CDR2 YFSETQ. This CDR3 reads CASSYWTGNYEQYF. The CDR3 bases are TGCGCCAGCAGCTACTGGACAGGGAATTACGAGCAGTACTTC.

This clone was seen just once. The rearrangement joins TRBV9 to TRBJ2-2, with 7 bases lining up with TRBD1. This CDR3 contains 16 residues. Looked up from germline, CDR1 is SGDLS and CDR2 is YYNGEE. The J segment lost 7 bases and the V segment lost 1 base, leaving 10 bases of the junction unmatched. The CDR3 bases are TGTGCCAGCAGCGTATCCCCAGGGGGAAGAATCGGGGAGCTGTTTTTT. This gives the protein CASSVSPGGRIGELFF.

The V gene is TRBV5-1, the J gene TRBJ2-2, with D unclear. This CDR3 is 15 amino acids long. Between the trimmed V and J ends, which lost 4 bases and 1 base, there was a span of 11 bases. Germline assignment: CDR1 SGHRS and CDR2 YFSETQ. CDR3 region: CASSGIWENTGELFF. CDR3 nucleotide sequence: TGCGCCAGCAGCGGAATCTGGGAGAACACCGGGGAGCTGTTTTTT.

The V call is TRBV9, the J call TRBJ1-2; no clear D gene. The CDR3 spans 21 residues. The V end was cut by 3 bases, the J end by 2 bases, with 32 bases between. Germline CDR1 and CDR2: SGDLS and YYNGEE. CDR3 sequence reads: CASSANPNRPKTTSLNYGYTF. CDR3 nucleotides: TGTGCCAGCAGCGCAAATCCAAATAGGCCTAAGACGACCTCACTAAACTATGGCTACACCTTC.

V gene TRBV28 combines with J gene TRBJ1-5, with 7 bases matching TRBD1. Unmatched junction bases numbered 6, after V lost 3 bases and J lost 7 bases. Germline lookup yields CDR1 MDHEN and CDR2 SYDVKM. This CDR3 region has 14 residues. CDR3 DNA: TGTGCCAGCAGTTTGGTCACAGGGGACCAGCCCCAGCATTTT. Translating it yields CASSLVTGDQPQHF.

This rearrangement joins TRBV7-9 to TRBJ2-2, with 13 nucleotides matching TRBD2. The germline V gene encodes CDR1 SEHNR and CDR2 FQNEAQ (reference sequence). The V and J ends lost 4 bases and 4 bases, in that order; junction bases with no gene match: 12. The CDR3 is made up of 19 amino acids. The CDR3 bases are TGTGCCAGCAGCTCTACCGGGACTAGCGGGATCATTGGCACCGGGGAGCTGTTTTTT. This translates into CASSSTGTSGIIGTGELFF. Full variable domain (outside the CDR3, taken from reference TRBV7-9 and TRBJ2-2): DTGVSQNPRHKITKRGQNVTFRCDPISEHNRLYWYRQTLGQGPEFLTYFQNEAQLEKSRLLSDRFSAERPKGSFSTLEIQRTEQGDSAMYLCASSSTGTSGIIGTGELFFGEGSRLTVL.

The chain combines TRBV6-1 with TRBJ2-7, with 9 bases aligning to TRBD1. The CDR3 length is 14 residues. Germline V gene sequence: CDR1 MNHNS, CDR2 SASEGT. Trimming took 7 bases from V and 5 from J; bases not matched to a gene: 9. CDR3 sequence reads: CASTGTGLVDEQYF. The CDR3 bases are TGTGCCAGCACCGGGACAGGGCTTGTTGACGAGCAGTACTTC.

The rearrangement uses TRBV4-3 and TRBJ2-1, with D hard to call. The germline CDR1 and CDR2 sequences are LGHNA and YSLEER. V shed 3 bases and J shed 5 bases, with 20 bases lying between them. The CDR3 is 17 amino acids. In DNA, the CDR3 is TGCGCCAGCAGCCACTTTAGCCGAGGACCCTCGGACAATGAGCAGTTCTTC. Translation gives CASSHFSRGPSDNEQFF.

This clone was seen just once. The chain recombines TRBV6-1 with TRBJ2-7; 9 positions agree with TRBD2. Germline trimming cut 4 bases from V and 0 bases from J; bases unmatched to any gene: 4. The CDR3 loop spans 15 amino acids. Germline V gives CDR1 MNHNS, CDR2 SASEGT. CDR3 coding DNA: TGTGCCAGCAGTGCCGTAGCGGGGGCCTCCTACGAGCAGTACTTC. Translating it yields CASSAVAGASYEQYF.